Here is one T cell receptor (beta chain) with its context. What it binds is not known. These data are taken from a study of lymphopenia after photon versus proton radiotherapy. Study outcomes and limitations: Only patients who died were analyzed for survival; proton advantage is unproven. After the lymphocyte nadir, photon-treated repertoires showed oligoclonal expansion, especially of CD8+ Temra cells. Relative stability marked proton patients; photon patients lost diversity and naive cells. Larger post-nadir TCR diversity loss correlated inversely with survival in deceased patients.

The V and J ends lost 2 bases and 5 bases, in that order; junction bases with no gene match: 9. The CDR3 totals 17 residues. CDR1 SNHLY and CDR2 FYNNEI come from the germline V gene. Produced via immunoSEQ multiplex PCR; TCRdb's table is partial and in-frame only. The repertoire includes tens of thousands of clones, about four fifths of them detected once, and 1.3% to 1.5% sits in the top ten. This chain uses TRBV2 with TRBJ2-2, with TRBD2 identical over 9 bases. Sequences were derived from peripheral blood, sampled from a patient treated with proton-based radiotherapy. This receptor was taken from a man in his 60s with pancreatic cancer. The CDR3 DNA reads as TGTGCCAGCAGTGAATACCGGGGACTAGCTGTTACCGGGGAGCTGTTTTTT. Translating gives CASSEYRGLAVTGELFF.